This passage covers 24 T cell receptor beta chains from one sample sequenced in a study of shared clonotypes between healthy human individuals. The repertoire was sequenced with immunoSEQ multiplex PCR; TCRdb's copy has only in-frame clones and lacks some. The repertoire holds about 330,000 clones, with roughly 91% as singletons. Sequenced: memory CD8+ T cells sorted from blood. This sample's subset: CD45RO+ cells pooled with CCR7-negative TemRA cells. Source of these receptors: a man in his late teens or twenties in good health.

J is TRBJ1-2 and V is TRBV14; D is unresolved. Looked up from germline, CDR1 is SGHDN and CDR2 is FVKESK. The CDR3 is 12 amino acids. Trimming removed 5 bases at V and 8 bases at J, with 12 bases between. The CDR3 here is CASSLDSGGYTF. The CDR3 DNA reads as TGTGCCAGCAGCTTAGACTCCGGCGGCTACACCTTC.

The V call is TRBV7-9, the J call TRBJ1-1; D gene unclear. V shed 4 bases and J shed 1 base, with 7 bases lying between them. The CDR3 loop spans 13 amino acids. Per germline, CDR1 SEHNR and CDR2 FQNEAQ (reference sequence). For the CDR3, the DNA is TGTGCCAGCAGCTCGTCAGAGAACACTGAAGCTTTCTTT. Its protein product is CASSSSENTEAFF.

CDR3 sequence reads: CASRTGAYEQYF. CDR3 DNA: TGTGCCAGCAGAACAGGGGCCTACGAGCAGTACTTC. J is TRBJ2-7 and V is TRBV25-1, with 7 bases that match TRBD1. The junction had 1 base not matched to a gene; V was cut back by 6 bases and J by 2 bases. Germline CDR1 MGHDK, CDR2 SYGVNS. CDR3 length: 12 residues.

The chain uses TRBV5-5 and TRBJ2-7; D may be TRBD2 (5 bases). Trimming took off 2 bases at V and 3 bases at J, with 12 bases between the two ends. CDR3 length equals 14 residues. Per the germline V gene, CDR1 is SGHKS and CDR2 is YYEKEE (reference sequence). In DNA form, the CDR3 reads TGTGCCAGCAGCTTCGCCCCCGGAGGCTACGAGCAGTACTTC. As protein: CASSFAPGGYEQYF.

The V call is TRBV7-9, the J call TRBJ2-7, with 14 bases that match TRBD2. Per the germline V gene, CDR1 is SEHNR and CDR2 is FQNEAQ (reference sequence). The CDR3 runs 16 residues. V lost 2 bases and J lost 6; bases outside the gene matches: 6. CDR3 in DNA: TGTGCCAGCAGCTTACCGACTAGCGGGAGGGACTGCGAGCAGTACTTC. It yields the protein CASSLPTSGRDCEQYF.

This chain links TRBV15 with TRBJ1-5; no reliable D call. Per the germline V gene, CDR1 is LNHNV and CDR2 is YYDKDF (reference sequence). This CDR3 has 13 amino acids. Deletions cut 0 bases from V and 4 bases from J, with 4 bases between. The CDR3 is CATSRDWNQPQHF. In nucleotides, the CDR3 is TGTGCCACCAGCAGAGATTGGAATCAGCCCCAGCATTTT.

The chain is built from TRBV15 and TRBJ2-7; TRBD1 matches at 8 bases. The length of the CDR3 is 13 residues. V lost 4 bases, J lost 6 bases, and 5 bases stayed unmatched. Per germline, CDR1 LNHNV and CDR2 YYDKDF (reference sequence). CDR3 sequence (DNA): TGTGCCACCAGCAACGGACAGGGCTTCGAGCAGTACTTC. It yields the protein CATSNGQGFEQYF.

This clone was recorded once. CDR3 bases: TGCGCCAGCAGCCAAGTAGGGTTTGGCAATTCACCCCTCCACTTT. Amino acids: CASSQVGFGNSPLHF. The V call is TRBV4-1, the J call TRBJ1-6; D is ambiguous. CDR3 length equals 15 residues. Looked up from germline, CDR1 is MGHRA and CDR2 is YSYEKL. Trimming left V 1 base short and J 7 bases short, with 11 bases between.

CDR3 nucleotides: TGTGCCAGCAGCTCCCCTAGCGGGGGCCTGTCGGAGCAGTTCTTC. It codes for CASSSPSGGLSEQFF. The chain couples TRBV9 to TRBJ2-1; 10 nucleotides match TRBD2. The V gene end was trimmed by 4 bases and the J gene end by 10 bases; junction bases not matched to a gene: 11. The CDR3 spans 15 residues. In germline, CDR1 is SGDLS, CDR2 YYNGEE.

This clone appeared a few times. V usage is TRBV7-9 and J usage is TRBJ1-1; D not resolved. The germline CDR1 and CDR2 sequences are SEHNR and FQNEAQ (reference sequence). V was shortened by 5 bases and J by 0 bases, with 10 bases between the two germline ends. This CDR3 spans 14 amino acids. The chain's CDR3 is CASSPPWVNTEAFF. Here the CDR3 DNA reads TGTGCCAGCAGCCCGCCTTGGGTGAACACTGAAGCTTTCTTT.

The V gene is TRBV28, the J gene TRBJ1-2; possibly TRBD1 for D (5 bases). Germline lookup yields CDR1 MDHEN and CDR2 SYDVKM. Trimming pared 8 bases from V and 5 bases from J, leaving 15 bases between. The CDR3 has 13 amino acids. DNA for the CDR3: TGTGCCAGCTCATTAGGGGCAGGGTATGGCTACACCTTC. This gives the protein CASSLGAGYGYTF.

The V gene is TRBV9, the J gene TRBJ2-7; D remains ambiguous. Trimming removed 4 bases at V and 3 bases at J, with 11 bases between. The CDR3 is made up of 13 amino acids. Germline loops: CDR1 SGDLS, CDR2 YYNGEE. In DNA form, the CDR3 reads TGTGCCAGCAGCCCCTATAAGGACTACGAGCAGTACTTC. This codes for CASSPYKDYEQYF.

The genes are TRBV27 and TRBJ2-7; TRBD1 agrees at 10 bases. The CDR3 spans 14 residues. V dropped 5 bases and J dropped 2; count of bases not matched to a gene: 3. Germline-derived CDR1 and CDR2 are MNHEY and SMNVEV (reference sequence). CDR3 region: CASSVGQGAYEQYF. The CDR3 nucleotides read TGTGCCAGCAGTGTCGGACAGGGGGCCTACGAGCAGTACTTC.

V usage is TRBV13 and J usage is TRBJ2-1; D remains unclear. Germline CDR1 PRHDT, CDR2 FYEKMQ (reference sequence). The CDR3 has 12 amino acids. Trimming stripped 2 bases from V and 8 bases from J, with 7 bases between. Here the CDR3 reads CASSLSPDEQFF. In DNA, the CDR3 is TGTGCCAGCAGCTTATCCCCCGATGAGCAGTTCTTC.

The chain is built from TRBV28 and TRBJ2-7, with D tentatively TRBD2 (5 bases). The V and J ends lost 3 bases and 2 bases respectively, with 11 bases between them. Germline V gene sequence: CDR1 MDHEN, CDR2 SYDVKM. This CDR3 contains 14 residues. CDR3 nucleotide sequence: TGTGCCAGCAGTTTTGGCGGGTTAACCTACGAGCAGTACTTC. Translating gives CASSFGGLTYEQYF.

The V call is TRBV28, the J call TRBJ1-5, with 7 bases fitting TRBD1. The CDR3 runs 15 residues. J was trimmed by 4 bases and V by 8 bases; bases with no gene match: 11. Germline V gene data show CDR1 as MDHEN and CDR2 as SYDVKM. The CDR3 DNA follows: TGTGCCAGCGCCACCGGGACAGCCGGAAATCAGCCCCAGCATTTT. Translated, it gives CASATGTAGNQPQHF.

This clone was recorded only once. The CDR3 loop reads CATGTLSYEQYF. The CDR3 nucleotides are TGTGCCACCGGGACCCTCTCCTACGAGCAGTACTTC. This chain uses TRBV27 with TRBJ2-7; D is possibly TRBD1 or TRBD2 (5 bases each). Germline V lookup: CDR1 MNHEY, CDR2 SMNVEV (reference sequence). Trimming took 10 bases from V and 0 from J, leaving 10 bases between them. CDR3 length: 12 amino acids.

V and J are TRBV7-5 and TRBJ2-7; the table's D gene call, TRBD2, was not cross checked with the DNA. TRBV7-5 has pseudogene status. The length of the CDR3 is 14 residues. The DNA for the CDR3 is TGTGCCAGAAGCTACGGTCTAAGCTCCTACGAGCAGTACTTC. It is translated as CARSYGLSSYEQYF.

V gene TRBV19 combines with J gene TRBJ2-7; TRBD1 matches 7 bases. Losses at the gene ends were 6 bases for V and 1 base for J; bases not matched to a gene: 3. Germline V gives CDR1 LNHDA, CDR2 SQIVND (reference sequence). CDR3 length: 13 residues. CDR3 region: CASRGTASYEQYF. The CDR3, as DNA: TGTGCCAGTAGGGGGACAGCGTCCTACGAGCAGTACTTC.

This sequence joins TRBV7-9 and TRBJ1-6; possibly TRBD1 for D (6 bases). Trimming left V 6 bases short and J 7 bases short, with 16 bases between. This CDR3 is 15 amino acids long. Germline V lookup: CDR1 SEHNR, CDR2 FQNEAQ (reference sequence). The CDR3 DNA is TGTGCCAGCAGTTTACCTGGACAGCCGAATTCACCCCTCCACTTT. Its translation: CASSLPGQPNSPLHF. Full variable domain (rest looked up from reference TRBV7-9 and TRBJ1-6): DTGVSQNPRHKITKRGQNVTFRCDPISEHNRLYWYRQTLGQGPEFLTYFQNEAQLEKSRLLSDRFSAERPKGSFSTLEIQRTEQGDSAMYLCASSLPGQPNSPLHFGNGTRLTVT.

The V call is TRBV13, the J call TRBJ1-1; 9 bases line up with TRBD1. Looked up from germline, CDR1 is PRHDT and CDR2 is FYEKMQ (reference sequence). With V trimmed by 0 bases and J by 5 bases, 4 bases remained unmatched. The CDR3 is 15 amino acids. The CDR3 protein is CASSLGGQGNTEAFF. CDR3 bases: TGTGCCAGCAGCTTAGGGGGACAGGGTAATACTGAAGCTTTCTTT. Complete variable domain (other parts from reference TRBV13 and TRBJ1-1): AAGVIQSPRHLIKEKRETATLKCYPIPRHDTVYWYQQGPGQDPQFLISFYEKMQSDKGSIPDRFSAQQFSDYHSELNMSSLELGDSALYFCASSLGGQGNTEAFFGQGTRLTVV.

The chain uses TRBV29-1 and TRBJ1-1; D is perhaps TRBD1 (6 bases). The CDR3 runs to 14 residues. Germline values: CDR1 SQVTM, CDR2 ANQGSEA. V shed 6 bases and J shed 5 bases, with 19 bases lying between them. CDR3 in DNA: TGCAGCGTAATCGTAAGGGGGGGAGGGACTGAAGCTTTCTTT. The encoded protein is CSVIVRGGGTEAFF.

The chain links TRBV7-9 to TRBJ2-7, with 10 positions matching TRBD2. Looked up from germline, CDR1 is SEHNR and CDR2 is FQNEAQ (reference sequence). V lost 6 bases, J lost 3 bases, and 8 bases stayed unmatched. This CDR3 is 15 amino acids long. CDR3 amino acids: CASRPGAGGGYEQYF. DNA for the CDR3: TGTGCCAGCAGGCCTGGAGCGGGAGGGGGCTACGAGCAGTACTTC.

J is TRBJ2-1 and V is TRBV28; the D call may be TRBD1 or TRBD2 (5 bases each). CDR1 and CDR2 (germline): MDHEN, SYDVKM. Between the trimmed V and J ends, which lost 4 bases and 5 bases, there was a span of 24 bases. The CDR3 extends over 18 amino acids. This CDR3 reads CASSSGLSEGLRDNEQFF. The DNA of the CDR3 is TGTGCCAGCAGTTCCGGGTTATCAGAGGGGCTCCGGGACAATGAGCAGTTCTTC.